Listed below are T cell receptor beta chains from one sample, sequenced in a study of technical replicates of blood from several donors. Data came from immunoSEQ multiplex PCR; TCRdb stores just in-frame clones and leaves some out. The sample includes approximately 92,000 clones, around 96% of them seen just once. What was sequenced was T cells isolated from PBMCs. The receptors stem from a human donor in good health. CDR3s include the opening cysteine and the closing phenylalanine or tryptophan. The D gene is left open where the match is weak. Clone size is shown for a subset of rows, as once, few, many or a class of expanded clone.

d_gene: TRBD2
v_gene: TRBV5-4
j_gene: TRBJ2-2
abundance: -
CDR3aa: CASTLTSGGTTGELFF
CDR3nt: TGTGCCAGCACCCTGACTAGCGGGGGGACCACCGGGGAGCTGTTTTTT

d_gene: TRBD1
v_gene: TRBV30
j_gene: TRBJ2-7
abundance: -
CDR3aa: CAWSVATGGGHWSYEQYF
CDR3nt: TGTGCCTGGAGTGTGGCGACAGGGGGCGGACATTGGAGCTACGAGCAGTACTTC

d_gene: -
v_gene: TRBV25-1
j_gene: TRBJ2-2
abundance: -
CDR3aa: CASSESAWSAGELFF
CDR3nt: TGTGCCAGCAGTGAATCTGCGTGGTCGGCCGGGGAGCTGTTTTTT

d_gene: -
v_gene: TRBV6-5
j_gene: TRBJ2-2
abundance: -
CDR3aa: CASSYRGMNTGELFF
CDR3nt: TGTGCCAGCAGTTATCGGGGAATGAACACCGGGGAGCTGTTTTTT

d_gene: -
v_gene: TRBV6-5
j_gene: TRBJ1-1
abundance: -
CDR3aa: CASSYSRGTEAFF
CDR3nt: TGTGCCAGCAGTTATTCTCGGGGCACTGAAGCTTTCTTT

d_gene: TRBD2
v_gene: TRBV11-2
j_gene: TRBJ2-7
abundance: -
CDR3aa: CASSPIAGTIEQYF
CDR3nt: TGTGCCAGCAGCCCTATAGCGGGAACAATCGAGCAGTACTTC

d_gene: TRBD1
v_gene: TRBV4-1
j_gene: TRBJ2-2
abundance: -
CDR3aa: CASSQTGYGELFF
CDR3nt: TGCGCCAGCAGCCAGACAGGGTACGGGGAGCTGTTTTTT

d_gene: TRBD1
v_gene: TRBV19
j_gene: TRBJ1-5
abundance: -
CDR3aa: CASSIGQGTQHF
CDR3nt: TGTGCCAGTAGTATAGGACAGGGGACCCAGCATTTT

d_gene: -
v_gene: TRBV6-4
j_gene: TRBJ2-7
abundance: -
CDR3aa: CASSDQVGDVEQYF
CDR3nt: TGTGCCAGCAGTGACCAGGTCGGGGATGTGGAGCAGTACTTC

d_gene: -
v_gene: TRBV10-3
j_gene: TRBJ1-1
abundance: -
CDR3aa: CAISEPGNTEAFF
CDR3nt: TGTGCCATCAGTGAACCCGGGAACACTGAAGCTTTCTTT

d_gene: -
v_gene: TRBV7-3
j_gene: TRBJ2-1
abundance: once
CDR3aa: CASSLSGGAYNEQFF
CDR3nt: TGTGCCAGCAGCTTAAGTGGCGGCGCCTACAATGAGCAGTTCTTC

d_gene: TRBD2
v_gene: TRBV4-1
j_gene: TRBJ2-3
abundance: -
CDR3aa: CASSHLAGQSSTDTQYF
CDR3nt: TGCGCCAGCAGCCACCTAGCGGGGCAGTCTAGCACAGATACGCAGTATTTT

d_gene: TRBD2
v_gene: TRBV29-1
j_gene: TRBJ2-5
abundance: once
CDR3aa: CSVYGLAGEETQYF
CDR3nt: TGCAGCGTTTACGGACTAGCGGGGGAAGAGACCCAGTACTTC

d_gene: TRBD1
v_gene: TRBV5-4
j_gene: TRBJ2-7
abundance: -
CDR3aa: CASSLRDRDEQYF
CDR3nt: TGTGCCAGCAGCTTAAGGGACAGGGATGAGCAGTACTTC

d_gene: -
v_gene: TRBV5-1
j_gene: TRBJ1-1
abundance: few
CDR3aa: CASSLSAALGTEAFF
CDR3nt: TGCGCCAGCAGCTTGAGCGCTGCCTTGGGCACTGAAGCTTTCTTT

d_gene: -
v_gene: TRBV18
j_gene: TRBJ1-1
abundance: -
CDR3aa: CASQTDRGTEAFF
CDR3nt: TGTGCCAGCCAGACCGACCGAGGCACTGAAGCTTTCTTT

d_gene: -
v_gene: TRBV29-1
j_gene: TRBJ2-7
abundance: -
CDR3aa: CSVRQQYEQYF
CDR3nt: TGCAGCGTTCGACAGCAATACGAGCAGTACTTC

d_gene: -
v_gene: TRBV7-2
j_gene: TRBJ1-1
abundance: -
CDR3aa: CASSLTANTEAFF
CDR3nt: TGTGCCAGCAGCTTAACAGCCAACACTGAAGCTTTCTTT

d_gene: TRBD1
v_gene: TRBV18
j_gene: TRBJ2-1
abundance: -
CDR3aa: CASSTGGSGNEQFF
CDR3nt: TGTGCCAGCTCGACAGGGGGGTCTGGCAATGAGCAGTTCTTC

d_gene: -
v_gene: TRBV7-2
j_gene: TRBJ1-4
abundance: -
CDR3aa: CASSRNGGYNEKLFF
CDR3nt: TGTGCCAGCAGCCGAAACGGGGGGTATAATGAAAAACTGTTTTTT

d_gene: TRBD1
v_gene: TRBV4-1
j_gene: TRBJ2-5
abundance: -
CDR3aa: CASSQGDRDQETQYF
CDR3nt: TGCGCCAGCAGCCAAGGGGACAGGGACCAAGAGACCCAGTACTTC

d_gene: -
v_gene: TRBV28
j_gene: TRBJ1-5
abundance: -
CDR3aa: CASSAVAGAYDNQPQHF
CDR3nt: TGTGCCAGCAGCGCCGTGGCAGGCGCTTACGATAATCAGCCCCAGCATTTT

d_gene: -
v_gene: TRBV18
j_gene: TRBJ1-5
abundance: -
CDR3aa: CASSPGGVNGKPQHF
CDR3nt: TGTGCCAGCTCACCCGGGGGTGTCAACGGGAAGCCCCAGCATTTT

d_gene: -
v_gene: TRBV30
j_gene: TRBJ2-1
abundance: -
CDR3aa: CAWSVRSNEQFF
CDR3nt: TGTGCCTGGAGTGTAAGGAGCAATGAGCAGTTCTTC

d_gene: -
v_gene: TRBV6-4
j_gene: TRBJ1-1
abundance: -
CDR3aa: CASSAEGVTEAFF
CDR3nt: TGTGCCAGCAGTGCTGAAGGGGTCACTGAAGCTTTCTTT

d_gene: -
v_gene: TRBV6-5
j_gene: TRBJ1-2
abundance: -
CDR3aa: CTSSTSGGLYGYTF
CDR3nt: TGTACCAGCAGTACCTCAGGCGGGCTCTATGGCTACACCTTC

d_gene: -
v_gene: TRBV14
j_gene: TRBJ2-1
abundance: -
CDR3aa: CASSQYSRRNGEQFF
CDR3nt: TGTGCCAGCAGCCAGTACAGCAGACGAAACGGTGAGCAGTTCTTC